This T cell receptor (beta chain) comes out of a study of T cell changes during pregnancy in multiple sclerosis. The CDR3 loop spans 18 amino acids. V was shortened by 0 bases and J by 3 bases, with 15 bases between the two germline ends. In germline, CDR1 is SGHTA, CDR2 FQGTGA. Only in-frame clones appear in the TCRdb table, and some are missing; sequencing was by immunoSEQ multiplex PCR. The repertoire holds around 45,000 clones, with about 90% as singletons. The receptor was isolated from a female donor with multiple sclerosis, enrolled in a pregnancy study. The specimen comprised CD4+ T cells from peripheral blood mononuclear cells, sampled in the third trimester of pregnancy. V is TRBV7-3 and J is TRBJ2-6, with D possibly being TRBD2 (6 bases). This CDR3 reads CASSLTRGGWGGANVLTF. The CDR3 nucleotides read TGTGCCAGCAGCTTAACGAGGGGAGGTTGGGGTGGGGCCAACGTCCTGACTTTC.